The sequence of this T cell receptor beta chain was determined in a study of T cell repertoires in cytomegalovirus infection. Study details: Public TCR beta signature analysis indicated the presence of both CMV infection and matching HLA type. Study-wide results and caveats: Adding up the frequency of public TCR beta families identified people who carried CMV plus the relevant HLA. In two of eight donors, the top clonotype was HLA-C-restricted CMV-specific.

Worth noting for this clonotype: What it recognizes is unknown.

Germline V lookup: CDR1 LNHNV, CDR2 YYDKDF (reference sequence). Unmatched junction bases numbered 5, after V lost 5 bases and J lost 1 base. This CDR3 has 15 amino acids. TCRdb fed the reads into MiXCR, producing one record per CDR3 protein. Seen here are some 450,000 distinct CDR3 sequences, approximately 32% observed once, and the top ten hold roughly an eighth. V gene TRBV15 combines with J gene TRBJ2-1; TRBD2 matches 7 bases. The sequence came from a human donor in good health (CMV status not recorded). Some clones in this sample may be carry-over from other donors' samples. The source material was PBMCs. The CDR3 nucleotides read TGTGCCACCAGCCAAAGCGGGGCGTCCTACAATGAGCAGTTCTTC. Translated: CATSQSGASYNEQFF.